This T cell receptor (beta chain) was sequenced during a study of cytomegalovirus exposure and HLA in healthy donors. Points on this clone: Antigen: not known.

In the PCR, 60 Vbeta and 13 Jbeta primers were used. Some clones are missing from TCRdb's copy, which holds only in-frame ones; the method was immunoSEQ multiplex PCR. In the table there are almost 200,000 clones, about 85% of which are singletons. The germline V gene has CDR1 LNHDA and CDR2 SQIVND (reference sequence). This CDR3 is built from 13 residues. V lost 5 bases, J lost 1 base, and 8 bases lay in between. Overall study findings and caveats: Investigators reported 164 TCR beta chains as tied to cytomegalovirus. About 87% or about 30% of the time was how often most TCR beta V segments were productive, according to an earlier analysis. Association of a missense DCLRE1C variant with TCR beta V- and J-gene trimming was reported in a later analysis.

The chain has TRBV19 and TRBJ1-1; tentative D call: TRBD1 (5 bases). The specimen was PBMCs. This clonotype was sampled from a male donor in good health and CMV-seropositive. CDR3 residues: CASSARENTEAFF. As DNA, the CDR3 is TGTGCCAGTAGTGCCAGGGAGAACACTGAAGCTTTCTTT. The full variable domain, with the rest looked up from reference TRBV19 and TRBJ1-1, is DGGITQSPKYLFRKEGQNVTLSCEQNLNHDAMYWYRQDPGQGLRLIYYSQIVNDFQKGDIAEGYSVSREKKESFPLTVTSAQKNPTAFYLCASSARENTEAFFGQGTRLTVV.